This T cell receptor beta chain originates from a study of T cell responses to AZD1222 COVID-19 vaccine. In its sample, this clone was seen once. Its target is unknown. The germline V gene encodes CDR1 SGDLS and CDR2 YYNGEE. V shed 4 bases and J shed 3 bases, with 10 bases lying between them. This CDR3 region has 14 residues. The data were produced by immunoSEQ multiplex PCR, yet TCRdb's version contains in-frame clones alone and is incomplete. This table holds roughly 160,000 clones, roughly nine tenths found once. Points from the study as a whole: At study baseline, merely six AZD1222 recipients were seropositive. Repertoire collection took place solely once the T cell response had peaked. Unmutated variant regions reportedly attract nearly half of all spike-specific TCRs. Donors skewed white British and female; clonal diversity was possibly underestimated.

The chain is built from TRBV9 and TRBJ2-2; D ambiguous. This receptor was obtained from an adult in good health. The sequencing here drew on peripheral blood, taken on day 0 of AZD1222 vaccination. CDR3 nucleotide sequence: TGTGCCAGCAGCCCAGCCCCTGACACCGGGGAGCTGTTTTTT. Translation: CASSPAPDTGELFF.